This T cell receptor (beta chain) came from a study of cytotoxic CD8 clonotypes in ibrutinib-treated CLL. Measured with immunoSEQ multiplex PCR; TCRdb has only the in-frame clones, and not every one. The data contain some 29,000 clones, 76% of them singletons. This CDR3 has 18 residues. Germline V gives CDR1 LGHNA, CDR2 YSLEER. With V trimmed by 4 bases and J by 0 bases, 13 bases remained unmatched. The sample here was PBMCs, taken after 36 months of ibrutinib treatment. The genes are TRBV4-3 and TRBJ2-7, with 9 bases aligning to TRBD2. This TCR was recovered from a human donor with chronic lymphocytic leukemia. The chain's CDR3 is CASSPVGGAGGLSYEQYF. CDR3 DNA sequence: TGCGCCAGCAGCCCAGTTGGGGGAGCGGGGGGCCTCTCCTACGAGCAGTACTTC.